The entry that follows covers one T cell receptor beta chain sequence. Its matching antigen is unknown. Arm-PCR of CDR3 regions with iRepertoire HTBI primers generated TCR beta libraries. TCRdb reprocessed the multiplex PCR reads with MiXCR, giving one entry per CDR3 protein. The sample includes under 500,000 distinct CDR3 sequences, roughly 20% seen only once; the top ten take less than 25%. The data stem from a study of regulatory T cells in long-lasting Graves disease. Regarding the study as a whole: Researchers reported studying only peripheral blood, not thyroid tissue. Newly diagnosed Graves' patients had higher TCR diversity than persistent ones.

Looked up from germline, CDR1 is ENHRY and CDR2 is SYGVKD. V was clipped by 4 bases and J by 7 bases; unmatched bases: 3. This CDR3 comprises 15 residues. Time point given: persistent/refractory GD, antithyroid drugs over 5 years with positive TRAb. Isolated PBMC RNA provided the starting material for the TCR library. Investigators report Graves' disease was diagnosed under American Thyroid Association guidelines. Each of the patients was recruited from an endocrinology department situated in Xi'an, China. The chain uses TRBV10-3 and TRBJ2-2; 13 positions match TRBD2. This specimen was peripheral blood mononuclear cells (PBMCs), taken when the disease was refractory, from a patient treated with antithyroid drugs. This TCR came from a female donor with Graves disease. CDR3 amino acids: CAISGTSGSGGELFF. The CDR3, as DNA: TGTGCCATCAGTGGGACTAGCGGGAGTGGCGGGGAGCTGTTTTTT.